Each of the 31 T cell receptor beta chains below was sequenced from the same sample in a study of OX40 agonist ivuxolimab in advanced cancers. Assay: immunoSEQ multiplex PCR; the TCRdb copy retains only in-frame clones and omits some. The sample yields 50,000 to 85,000 clones, roughly four fifths seen once. The sample was CD4+ or CD8+ T cells sorted from blood, taken in a trial of the OX40 agonist ivuxolimab. These TCRs come from an adult with an advanced solid tumor such as melanoma, head and neck, liver or kidney cancer.

The chain is built from TRBV2 and TRBJ2-1, with D perhaps being TRBD1 or TRBD2 (5 bases each). The CDR3 is 15 amino acids. The germline V gene encodes CDR1 SNHLY and CDR2 FYNNEI. The V end lost 7 bases, the J end lost 1 base, and 14 bases lay between the germline ends. CDR3: CASTSGTLSYNEQFF. The CDR3 DNA reads as TGTGCCAGCACGTCCGGGACCCTATCCTACAATGAGCAGTTCTTC.

The chain is built from TRBV7-9 and TRBJ2-7; 7 positions match TRBD2. Trimming removed 8 bases from V and 3 bases from J; junction bases left unmatched: 4. This CDR3 region has 12 residues. From germline, CDR1 is SEHNR and CDR2 FQNEAQ (reference sequence). Here the CDR3 DNA reads TGTGCCAGCCGCGGGGGTAACTACGAGCAGTACTTC. Translated, it gives CASRGGNYEQYF.

The V and J genes are TRBV27 and TRBJ1-1; perhaps TRBD1 as D (5 bases). Germline CDR1 is MNHEY and CDR2 is SMNVEV (reference sequence). Trimming left V 0 bases short and J 5 bases short, with 10 bases between. This CDR3 is 14 amino acids long. CDR3 sequence: CASSLSQGITEAFF. Here the CDR3 DNA reads TGTGCCAGCAGTTTATCCCAGGGTATAACTGAAGCTTTCTTT.

This clone was counted once. The identical CDR3 is also encoded by other nucleotide sequences in the sample. The chain is built from TRBV19 and TRBJ2-3; 9 positions agree with TRBD2. The germline V gene encodes CDR1 LNHDA and CDR2 SQIVND (reference sequence). V shed 5 bases, J shed 5 bases, and the junction held 8 bases outside the gene matches. This CDR3 region has 15 residues. CDR3 amino acids: CASSPPGLAGDTQYF. The CDR3 DNA reads as TGTGCCAGTAGTCCTCCGGGACTAGCAGGAGATACGCAGTATTTT.

The V and J genes are TRBV19 and TRBJ1-4, with D tentatively TRBD1 (6 bases). Trimming took off 6 bases at V and 6 bases at J, with 14 bases between the two ends. Germline CDR1 reads LNHDA; CDR2 reads SQIVND (reference sequence). The CDR3 is made up of 14 amino acids. Written as DNA, the CDR3 is TGTGCCAGTAGCGACAGGTCAGGAGATGAAAAACTGTTTTTT. Amino acids: CASSDRSGDEKLFF.

The genes are TRBV19 and TRBJ2-7; possible D gene TRBD1, 6 bases. The ends were cut back, 6 bases at V and 0 bases at J, with 12 bases in the middle. The CDR3 runs 14 residues. CDR1 and CDR2 (germline): LNHDA, SQIVND (reference sequence). The DNA for the CDR3 is TGTGCCAGTAGCACAGGGATATCCTCCTACGAGCAGTACTTC. Its translation: CASSTGISSYEQYF.

The chain has TRBV6-5 and TRBJ2-4; D might be TRBD1 (5 bases). The CDR3 loop spans 12 amino acids. Germline-derived CDR1 and CDR2 are MNHEY and SVGAGI. The V and J ends lost 8 bases and 8 bases respectively, with 13 bases between them. CDR3: CASGARADIQYF. The CDR3 bases are TGTGCCAGCGGGGCAAGGGCAGACATTCAGTACTTC.

CDR3 in amino acids: CSYSTGVDSPLHF. The CDR3 nucleotides read TGCAGCTACTCGACAGGGGTTGATTCACCCCTCCACTTT. The chain recombines TRBV29-1 with TRBJ1-6; 8 nucleotides line up with TRBD1. There are 13 residues in the CDR3. V dropped 8 bases and J dropped 8; count of bases not matched to a gene: 8. Germline V gene lookup returns CDR1 SQVTM and CDR2 ANQGSEA.

The chain has TRBV18 and TRBJ2-7; TRBD2 matches 14 bases. This CDR3 spans 15 amino acids. V trimming: 6 bases; J trimming: 3 bases; junction bases outside the gene matches: 4. Germline CDR1 reads KGHSH; CDR2 reads LQKENI. CDR3 in amino acids: CASSEGLAGVYEQYF. The DNA of the CDR3 is TGTGCCAGCTCGGAGGGACTAGCGGGAGTCTACGAGCAGTACTTC.

J is TRBJ2-2 and V is TRBV19, with D perhaps TRBD1 (5 bases). The germline gives CDR1 LNHDA, CDR2 SQIVND (reference sequence). The length of the CDR3 is 15 residues. Trimming cost V 3 bases and J 1 base, with 9 bases left between them. The CDR3: CASSIGALNTGELFF. CDR3 sequence (DNA): TGTGCCAGTAGTATTGGGGCACTGAACACCGGGGAGCTGTTTTTT.

J is TRBJ2-2 and V is TRBV19; D perhaps matches TRBD2 (6 bases). Germline V gives CDR1 LNHDA, CDR2 SQIVND (reference sequence). Trimming pared 7 bases from V and 7 bases from J, leaving 13 bases between. This CDR3 region has 13 residues. The CDR3 nucleotides read TGTGCCAGTACCAAAACGGGGGTCGGGGAGCTGTTTTTT. Protein sequence: CASTKTGVGELFF.

V gene TRBV12-5 combines with J gene TRBJ2-2, with D hard to call. V was shortened by 2 bases and J by 2 bases, with 3 bases between the two germline ends. Germline V lookup: CDR1 LGHNT, CDR2 FRNRAP. The CDR3 loop spans 13 amino acids. DNA for the CDR3: TGTGCTAGTGGTTTGCCTAACACCGGGGAGCTGTTTTTT. Translated: CASGLPNTGELFF.

In DNA form, the CDR3 reads TGTGCCAGTAGTACAGGACACACTGAAGCTTTCTTT. The encoded protein is CASSTGHTEAFF. The chain joins TRBV19 to TRBJ1-1, with no clear D. The germline V gene has CDR1 LNHDA and CDR2 SQIVND (reference sequence). The CDR3 runs to 12 residues. With 4 bases removed from V and 3 bases from J, the gap between germline ends came to 6 bases. Using reference TRBV19 and TRBJ1-1 for the parts outside the CDR3, the full variable domain is DGGITQSPKYLFRKEGQNVTLSCEQNLNHDAMYWYRQDPGQGLRLIYYSQIVNDFQKGDIAEGYSVSREKKESFPLTVTSAQKNPTAFYLCASSTGHTEAFFGQGTRLTVV.

The rearrangement joins TRBV15 to TRBJ2-1; D is possibly TRBD2 (6 bases). The germline V gene encodes CDR1 LNHNV and CDR2 YYDKDF (reference sequence). There are 15 residues in the CDR3. V lost 3 bases to trimming and J lost 1 base, with 10 bases between them. The DNA for the CDR3 is TGTGCCACCAGCAGGCGCCTAGCGTCCTACAATGAGCAGTTCTTC. Amino acid sequence: CATSRRLASYNEQFF. The whole variable domain, filled in from reference TRBV15 and TRBJ2-1, reads DAMVIQNPRYQVTQFGKPVTLSCSQTLNHNVMYWYQQKSSQAPKLLFHYYDKDFNNEADTPDNFQSRRPNTSFCFLDIRSPGLGDTAMYLCATSRRLASYNEQFFGPGTRLTVL.

The chain couples TRBV2 to TRBJ2-1; 9 bases agree with TRBD2. The CDR3 has 14 amino acids. Germline CDR1 is SNHLY and CDR2 is FYNNEI. J was trimmed by 6 bases and V by 6 bases; bases with no gene match: 6. The CDR3: CASSRGLASNEQFF. The CDR3 bases are TGTGCCAGCAGCCGGGGACTAGCAAGCAATGAGCAGTTCTTC.

This clone was detected once. The V gene is TRBV7-9, the J gene TRBJ1-4; no definite D call. The germline V and J ends were trimmed by 5 bases and 0 bases, with 10 bases remaining between them. This CDR3 is 15 amino acids long. In germline, CDR1 is SEHNR, CDR2 FQNEAQ (reference sequence). CDR3 region: CASSPAGSTNEKLFF. The CDR3 DNA reads TGTGCCAGCAGCCCGGCGGGGTCAACTAATGAAAAACTGTTTTTT.

The chain joins TRBV15 to TRBJ2-7; D might be TRBD2 (6 bases). Deletions cut 0 bases from V and 7 bases from J, with 13 bases between. Germline loops: CDR1 LNHNV, CDR2 YYDKDF (reference sequence). The CDR3 length is 14 residues. CDR3 sequence: CATSRDRAGREQYF. In DNA, the CDR3 is TGTGCCACCAGCAGAGATAGAGCAGGGAGGGAGCAGTACTTC. Full variable domain (outside the CDR3, taken from reference TRBV15 and TRBJ2-7): DAMVIQNPRYQVTQFGKPVTLSCSQTLNHNVMYWYQQKSSQAPKLLFHYYDKDFNNEADTPDNFQSRRPNTSFCFLDIRSPGLGDTAMYLCATSRDRAGREQYFGPGTRLTVT.

The CDR3 DNA reads as TGTGCCAGCAGCTTAACTGCGAGCGGTGCCTACGAGCAGTACTTC. It codes for CASSLTASGAYEQYF. The V gene is TRBV7-6, the J gene TRBJ2-7; perhaps TRBD2 as D (5 bases). Trimming took 2 bases from V and 2 from J, leaving 13 bases between them. The CDR3 loop spans 15 amino acids. Germline CDR1 reads SGHVS; CDR2 reads FNYEAQ. Using reference TRBV7-6 and TRBJ2-7 for the parts outside the CDR3, the full variable domain is GAGVSQSPRYKVTKRGQDVALRCDPISGHVSLYWYRQALGQGPEFLTYFNYEAQQDKSGLPNDRFSAERPEGSISTLTIQRTEQRDSAMYRCASSLTASGAYEQYFGPGTRLTVT.

This rearrangement joins TRBV19 to TRBJ1-1; possibly TRBD1 for D (5 bases). CDR1 and CDR2 (germline): LNHDA, SQIVND (reference sequence). Trimming removed 8 bases from V and 6 bases from J, with 19 bases in between. This CDR3 is built from 14 residues. For the CDR3, the DNA is TGTGCCAGTCTTCCCTCGGACATCGATTCTGAAGCTTTCTTT. This codes for CASLPSDIDSEAFF.

This clone showed up many times. This chain uses TRBV5-1 with TRBJ2-7; no reliable D call. Germline CDR1 SGHRS, CDR2 YFSETQ. CDR3 length: 14 residues. Trimming took 5 bases from V and 2 from J, leaving 14 bases between them. The DNA for the CDR3 is TGCGCCAGCAGGGTTCACAGCAATGCCTACGAGCAGTACTTC. Translated: CASRVHSNAYEQYF.

The CDR3 bases are TGTGCCAGCAGCTTCCTCGCGGGGACCAGCTCCTACGAGCAGTACTTC. It encodes CASSFLAGTSSYEQYF. The gene calls are TRBV7-9 and TRBJ2-7; D may be TRBD2 (6 bases). The V end lost 3 bases, the J end lost 0 bases, and 15 bases lay between the germline ends. The CDR3 covers 16 residues. The germline V gene has CDR1 SEHNR and CDR2 FQNEAQ (reference sequence).

V is TRBV6-1 and J is TRBJ1-3; D gene unclear. CDR1 and CDR2 (germline): MNHNS, SASEGT. This CDR3 spans 15 amino acids. V lost 8 bases and J 0 bases, leaving 14 bases between the germline ends. This CDR3 is CASSSQHPSGNTIYF. The DNA of the CDR3 is TGTGCCAGCTCTTCCCAACACCCCTCTGGAAACACCATATATTTT.

The chain carries TRBV7-8 and TRBJ2-2, with TRBD1 matching 8 bases. Unmatched junction bases numbered 8, after V lost 4 bases and J lost 7 bases. CDR3 size: 15 residues. The V gene's germline CDR1 is SGHVS and CDR2 FQNEAQ. The DNA of the CDR3 is TGTGCCAGCAGCTCCAACAGGGGGTATGACGGGGAGCTGTTTTTT. The encoded protein is CASSSNRGYDGELFF.

The CDR3 bases are TGCGCCAGCAGCCAAGATATCCGAGAAGTAGATACGCAGTATTTT. This encodes CASSQDIREVDTQYF. The chain couples TRBV4-3 to TRBJ2-3; D unclear. The ends were cut back, 0 bases at V and 5 bases at J, with 12 bases in the middle. The V gene's germline CDR1 is LGHNA and CDR2 YSLEER. CDR3 length: 15 amino acids.

This clone was found a few times. V gene TRBV11-2 combines with J gene TRBJ1-2; 10 bases match TRBD1. V gave up 4 bases and J gave up 8 bases; unmatched junction bases: 4. The CDR3 has 13 amino acids. The germline CDR1 and CDR2 sequences are SGHAT and FQNNGV. The CDR3 region has the DNA TGTGCCAGCAGCTCGGGACAGGGGCGAGGCTACACCTTC. It specifies CASSSGQGRGYTF.

V gene TRBV15 combines with J gene TRBJ1-2; D gene ambiguous. The V gene's germline CDR1 is LNHNV and CDR2 YYDKDF (reference sequence). CDR3 length: 17 residues. Trimming cost V 7 bases and J 0 bases, with 21 bases left between them. DNA of the CDR3: TGTGCCACCACCTCGCCCGAAGTCGGACGAACTAACTATGGCTACACCTTC. Its protein is CATTSPEVGRTNYGYTF.

The genes are TRBV7-2 and TRBJ1-2, with 8 bases matching TRBD1. The J segment lost 2 bases and the V segment lost 5 bases, leaving 7 bases of the junction unmatched. The germline CDR1 and CDR2 sequences are SGHTA and FQGNSA. The CDR3 totals 15 residues. Here the CDR3 reads CASSPGQGGNYGYTF. The DNA of the CDR3 is TGTGCCAGCAGCCCAGGACAGGGTGGAAACTATGGCTACACCTTC.

The rearrangement uses TRBV19 and TRBJ1-5; TRBD1 matches at 9 bases. This CDR3 spans 13 amino acids. Germline V CDR1 and CDR2: LNHDA, SQIVND (reference sequence). V shed 11 bases, J shed 1 base, and the junction held 3 bases outside the gene matches. The CDR3 spells CAAGTGSNQPQHF. In DNA, the CDR3 is TGTGCCGCCGGGACAGGGAGCAATCAGCCCCAGCATTTT.

The chain employs TRBV28 and TRBJ1-2; D is possibly TRBD1 (6 bases). Germline-derived CDR1 and CDR2 are MDHEN and SYDVKM. The CDR3 runs 13 residues. The V end was cut by 8 bases, the J end by 6 bases, with 16 bases between. The chain's CDR3 is CASRRGGADGYTF. The CDR3 nucleotides are TGTGCCAGCCGACGAGGGGGGGCGGATGGCTACACCTTC.

This rearrangement joins TRBV4-1 to TRBJ2-3; 8 nucleotides align to TRBD2. The ends lost 1 base at V and 7 bases at J; junction bases unmatched: 7. Germline loops: CDR1 MGHRA, CDR2 YSYEKL. The CDR3 consists of 15 residues. The CDR3 protein is CASSQGREGLYTQYF. The CDR3 DNA sequence: TGCGCCAGCAGCCAAGGTCGGGAGGGCCTATATACGCAGTATTTT.

The rearrangement uses TRBV2 and TRBJ2-7, with 7 bases lining up with TRBD2. Unmatched junction bases numbered 10, after V lost 4 bases and J lost 7 bases. The CDR3 length is 14 residues. Germline V gene lookup returns CDR1 SNHLY and CDR2 FYNNEI. The CDR3 bases are TGTGCCAGCAGTGTGGGGGGGGAGTGGGAAGAGCAGTACTTC. It specifies CASSVGGEWEEQYF.